This T cell receptor (beta chain) stems from a study of blood T cells in healthy people across ages. With a J-beta primer mix and a sample-barcoded 5' primer, a second PCR ran about 7 to 12 cycles. TCRdb re-analysed the 5' RACE reads in MiXCR, keeping a single row per CDR3 protein. There are 540,000 or so distinct CDR3 sequences in the sample; 45% to 55% occur only once, and around 23% lies in the top ten. Germline lookup yields CDR1 LGHDT and CDR2 YNNKEL (reference sequence). Trimming stripped 0 bases from V and 9 bases from J, with 6 bases between. The CDR3 runs to 12 residues. The rearrangement uses TRBV3-1 and TRBJ2-1; D is uncertain. Sequenced sample: blood. This receptor was obtained from a man aged 80 or over in good health. The chain's CDR3 is CASSQDTREQFF. The CDR3 nucleotides read TGTGCCAGCAGCCAAGACACCCGTGAGCAGTTCTTC.